The present TCR beta chain was sequenced within a study of spatial heterogeneity in lung cancer. Looking at the study overall: Follow-up PBMC samples were sequenced when available, at a median of approximately two years after resection.

Individually, TCR cDNA molecules were each labelled with a unique molecular identifier. A single record per CDR3 protein comes from TCRdb applying MiXCR to the 5' RACE reads. This sample has around 2,400 distinct CDR3 sequences, with around 30% found just once. V lost 6 bases to trimming and J lost 9 bases, with 9 bases between them. The germline CDR1 and CDR2 sequences are MNHEY and SVGEGT. This CDR3 is 11 amino acids long. Time point denoted: blood at routine non-recurrence follow-up after resection. Sequencing was performed on whole RNA extracted from tumor and nontumor lung tissue, or from frozen PBMC, and the material was left unsorted. Remarks on this clonotype: Within a library made for alpha chains, this beta chain is off target, and its count is uninformative.

The sample was PBMCs, taken at follow-up. The sequence came from a male donor with early-stage non-small cell lung cancer. This rearrangement joins TRBV6-2 or TRBV6-3 to TRBJ2-1; no clear D. CDR3 DNA sequence: TGTGCCAGCAGCAACGGCGGTGAGCAGTTCTTC. Its translation is CASSNGGEQFF.